The 21 T cell receptor beta chains below come from one sample, sequenced in a study of cytomegalovirus exposure and HLA in healthy donors. Primers: 60 Vbeta forward and 13 Jbeta reverse. The table came from immunoSEQ multiplex PCR; TCRdb's copy has only in-frame clones and leaves some out. The sample lists under 100,000 clones; approximately 81% were seen once. Material: PBMCs. The receptors come from a woman between 70 and 85 years old in good health and CMV-seropositive.

This clone has only one observation. The V call is TRBV7-2, the J call TRBJ1-1; no definite D call. Germline values: CDR1 SGHTA, CDR2 FQGNSA. The germline V and J ends were trimmed by 6 bases and 1 base, with 6 bases remaining between them. The CDR3 runs to 12 residues. CDR3 residues: CASSTQNTEAFF. The CDR3 DNA sequence: TGTGCCAGCAGTACACAGAACACTGAAGCTTTCTTT. Filled out from reference TRBV7-2 and TRBJ1-1, the complete variable domain reads GAGVSQSPSNKVTEKGKDVELRCDPISGHTALYWYRQSLGQGLEFLIYFQGNSAPDKSGLPSDRFSAERTGGSVSTLTIQRTQQEDSAVYLCASSTQNTEAFFGQGTRLTVV.

The chain uses TRBV5-1 and TRBJ1-2, with a tentative D call TRBD1 (6 bases). Germline CDR1 SGHRS, CDR2 YFSETQ. The V end was cut by 4 bases, the J end by 5 bases, with 9 bases between. This CDR3 is 12 amino acids long. The CDR3 coding sequence is TGCGCCAGCAGCGTCACAGGGTATGGCTACACCTTC. Residues: CASSVTGYGYTF.

V is TRBV7-9 and J is TRBJ2-6; D possibly corresponds to TRBD1 (7 bases). The V end lost 5 bases, the J end lost 1 base, and 15 bases lay between the germline ends. CDR3 length equals 17 residues. The V gene's germline CDR1 is SEHNR and CDR2 FQNEAQ (reference sequence). This chain's CDR3 is CASSPGGGMSGANVLTF. The CDR3, as DNA: TGTGCCAGCAGCCCCGGAGGGGGCATGTCTGGGGCCAACGTCCTGACTTTC.

The genes are TRBV2 and TRBJ2-1; 12 bases line up with TRBD2. The CDR3 is 15 residues long. In germline, CDR1 is SNHLY, CDR2 FYNNEI. The V gene end was trimmed by 6 bases and the J gene end by 9 bases; junction bases not matched to a gene: 9. CDR3 sequence reads: CASRVTSGSGSEQFF. The CDR3 region has the DNA TGTGCCAGCAGGGTGACTAGCGGGAGTGGCAGTGAGCAGTTCTTC.

This clone was detected a few times. The chain carries TRBV18 and TRBJ2-6; TRBD1 matches at 7 bases. The CDR3 length is 18 residues. V dropped 5 bases and J dropped 0; count of bases not matched to a gene: 10. In germline, CDR1 is KGHSH, CDR2 LQKENI. The DNA for the CDR3 is TGTGCCAGCTCATTCAACAGGGGCCAGAGCTCTGGGGCCAACGTCCTGACTTTC. The encoded protein is CASSFNRGQSSGANVLTF.

The chain's CDR3 is CASSSVVQETQYF. For the CDR3, the DNA is TGTGCCAGCAGTTCGGTAGTACAAGAGACCCAGTACTTC. V usage is TRBV6-5 and J usage is TRBJ2-5; D remains ambiguous. The CDR3 loop spans 13 amino acids. Trimming cost V 4 bases and J 2 bases, with 8 bases left between them. Germline V lookup: CDR1 MNHEY, CDR2 SVGAGI.

The rearrangement joins TRBV5-6 to TRBJ2-1; no definite D call. The V and J ends lost 4 bases and 2 bases respectively, with 13 bases between them. The CDR3 is 15 residues long. Germline V CDR1 and CDR2: SGHDT, YYEEEE. CDR3 region: CASSNTDITYNEQFF. The CDR3 DNA is TGTGCCAGCAGCAACACTGACATAACCTACAATGAGCAGTTCTTC. Full variable domain (remainder filled in from reference TRBV5-6 and TRBJ2-1): DAGVTQSPTHLIKTRGQQVTLRCSPKSGHDTVSWYQQALGQGPQFIFQYYEEEERQRGNFPDRFSGHQFPNYSSELNVNALLLGDSALYLCASSNTDITYNEQFFGPGTRLTVL.

The chain combines TRBV7-9 with TRBJ2-1; the D gene is possibly TRBD2 (5 bases). This CDR3 comprises 15 residues. Germline V gene data show CDR1 as SEHNR and CDR2 as FQNEAQ (reference sequence). Between the trimmed V and J ends, which lost 6 bases and 4 bases, there was a span of 16 bases. The CDR3 DNA is TGTGCCAGCAGAACCTCGGGAATTTCTTACAATGAGCAGTTCTTC. Residues: CASRTSGISYNEQFF.

The CDR3 loop is CASSQILTGTGSYEQYF. The CDR3 nucleotides are TGCGCCAGCAGCCAAATTCTTACCGGGACAGGCTCCTACGAGCAGTACTTC. V is TRBV4-3 and J is TRBJ2-7, with 8 positions matching TRBD1. Germline lookup yields CDR1 LGHNA and CDR2 YSLEER. V lost 2 bases to trimming and J lost 0 bases; unmatched junction nucleotides: 9. CDR3 length equals 17 residues.

The chain couples TRBV28 to TRBJ2-2, with a possible D match to TRBD2 (5 bases). Germline assignment: CDR1 MDHEN and CDR2 SYDVKM. This CDR3 has 15 amino acids. V was clipped by 6 bases and J by 2 bases, with 13 bases between them. CDR3: CASRRALVNTGELFF. CDR3 coding DNA: TGTGCCAGCAGACGAGCACTAGTCAACACCGGGGAGCTGTTTTTT.

The chain links TRBV30 to TRBJ2-1; TRBD2 aligns across 9 bases. Germline V gene lookup returns CDR1 GTSNPN and CDR2 SVGIG (reference sequence). V was pared by 4 bases and J by 9 bases, with 13 bases of the junction left unmatched. This CDR3 has 15 amino acids. The CDR3 loop is CAWIGGGLAIGEQFF. CDR3 DNA sequence: TGTGCCTGGATCGGTGGGGGACTAGCCATCGGTGAGCAGTTCTTC.

The chain has TRBV6-6 and TRBJ1-5, with D perhaps matching TRBD1 (5 bases). This CDR3 contains 16 residues. The germline V gene encodes CDR1 MNHNY and CDR2 SVGAGI (reference sequence). Deletions cut 2 bases from V and 2 bases from J, with 13 bases between. The CDR3 is CASSYPGGGGNQPQHF. DNA for the CDR3: TGTGCCAGCAGTTACCCGGGTGGGGGGGGCAATCAGCCCCAGCATTTT.

The chain recombines TRBV5-1 with TRBJ1-2, with D possibly being TRBD1 (5 bases). Germline lookup yields CDR1 SGHRS and CDR2 YFSETQ. This CDR3 has 12 amino acids. The V end was cut by 0 bases, the J end by 8 bases, with 8 bases between. CDR3 sequence (DNA): TGCGCCAGCAGCTTGGGAGACAGAGGCTACACCTTC. Residues: CASSLGDRGYTF. Using reference TRBV5-1 and TRBJ1-2 for the parts outside the CDR3, the full variable domain is KAGVTQTPRYLIKTRGQQVTLSCSPISGHRSVSWYQQTPGQGLQFLFEYFSETQRNKGNFPGRFSGRQFSNSRSEMNVSTLELGDSALYLCASSLGDRGYTFGSGTRLTVV.

This CDR3 reads CASSDSITGLARSYNEQFF. The CDR3 DNA is TGTGCCAGCAGTGACTCGATTACAGGACTAGCGCGATCCTACAATGAGCAGTTCTTC. The chain has TRBV6-4 and TRBJ2-1; TRBD2 matches at 9 bases. The length of the CDR3 is 19 residues. V dropped 0 bases and J dropped 1; count of bases not matched to a gene: 10. Per germline, CDR1 MRHNA and CDR2 SNTAGT.

The chain carries TRBV19 and TRBJ1-1; possible D gene TRBD1, 6 bases. V was trimmed by 4 bases and J by 4 bases, leaving 13 bases between them. CDR1 and CDR2 from the germline V gene are LNHDA and SQIVND (reference sequence). CDR3 size: 14 residues. In DNA, the CDR3 is TGTGCCAGTAGTAGTACAGGGTTGGTCACTGAAGCTTTCTTT. It yields the protein CASSSTGLVTEAFF.

This chain connects TRBV28 to TRBJ2-2, with D perhaps TRBD1 (6 bases). The germline V gene has CDR1 MDHEN and CDR2 SYDVKM. The CDR3 runs 13 residues. V lost 5 bases, J lost 7 bases, and 11 bases lay in between. The CDR3 bases are TGTGCCAGCAGTCCCCGGACAGTCGGGGAGCTGTTTTTT. It specifies CASSPRTVGELFF.

The V and J genes are TRBV9 and TRBJ2-1; 7 bases are a match to TRBD2. The junction had 13 bases not matched to a gene; V was cut back by 0 bases and J by 4 bases. Per the germline V gene, CDR1 is SGDLS and CDR2 is YYNGEE. The CDR3 loop spans 18 amino acids. CDR3 protein: CASSVAGMMASGYNEQFF. CDR3 coding DNA: TGTGCCAGCAGCGTAGCAGGGATGATGGCTAGCGGATACAATGAGCAGTTCTTC. Filled out from reference TRBV9 and TRBJ2-1, the complete variable domain reads DSGVTQTPKHLITATGQRVTLRCSPRSGDLSVYWYQQSLDQGLQFLIQYYNGEERAKGNILERFSAQQFPDLHSELNLSSLELGDSALYFCASSVAGMMASGYNEQFFGPGTRLTVL.

J is TRBJ2-1 and V is TRBV5-5, with D hard to call. V was clipped by 2 bases and J by 0 bases, with 6 bases between them. The CDR3 loop spans 14 amino acids. Per the germline V gene, CDR1 is SGHKS and CDR2 is YYEKEE (reference sequence). The chain's CDR3 is CASSFLGSYNEQFF. CDR3 in DNA: TGTGCCAGCAGCTTTCTAGGCTCCTACAATGAGCAGTTCTTC. The full variable domain, with the rest looked up from reference TRBV5-5 and TRBJ2-1, is DAGVTQSPTHLIKTRGQQVTLRCSPISGHKSVSWYQQVLGQGPQFIFQYYEKEERGRGNFPDRFSARQFPNYSSELNVNALLLGDSALYLCASSFLGSYNEQFFGPGTRLTVL.

This rearrangement joins TRBV4-1 to TRBJ1-2; TRBD1 is a possible D gene (6 bases). This CDR3 has 16 amino acids. V shed 2 bases and J shed 3 bases, with 16 bases lying between them. Germline CDR1 is MGHRA and CDR2 is YSYEKL. The CDR3 bases are TGCGCCAGCAGCCAATTTAGTACAGGGTACGACTATGGCTACACCTTC. This codes for CASSQFSTGYDYGYTF.

The rearrangement joins TRBV30 to TRBJ2-7; the match to TRBD2 covers 10 bases. The CDR3 runs to 13 residues. The V gene end was trimmed by 3 bases and the J gene end by 2 bases; junction bases not matched to a gene: 1. CDR1 is GTSNPN, CDR2 SVGIG, per germline (reference sequence). CDR3 protein: CAWRLAGTYEQYF. The CDR3 DNA sequence: TGTGCCTGGAGACTAGCGGGAACCTACGAGCAGTACTTC. Filled out from reference TRBV30 and TRBJ2-7, the complete variable domain reads SQTIHQWPATLVQPVGSPLSLECTVEGTSNPNLYWYRQAAGRGLQLLFYSVGIGQISSEVPQNLSASRPQDRQFILSSKKLLLSDSGFYLCAWRLAGTYEQYFGPGTRLTVT.

This clone has a single count. The V and J genes are TRBV5-1 and TRBJ2-7; TRBD1 matches at 9 bases. The J segment lost 1 base and the V segment lost 0 bases, leaving 2 bases of the junction unmatched. Per germline, CDR1 SGHRS and CDR2 YFSETQ. This CDR3 region has 15 residues. The CDR3 protein is CASSLAGTGSYEQYF. CDR3 coding DNA: TGCGCCAGCAGCTTGGCCGGGACAGGGTCCTACGAGCAGTACTTC. The variable domain in full, with the rest retrieved from reference TRBV5-1 and TRBJ2-7, is KAGVTQTPRYLIKTRGQQVTLSCSPISGHRSVSWYQQTPGQGLQFLFEYFSETQRNKGNFPGRFSGRQFSNSRSEMNVSTLELGDSALYLCASSLAGTGSYEQYFGPGTRLTVT.